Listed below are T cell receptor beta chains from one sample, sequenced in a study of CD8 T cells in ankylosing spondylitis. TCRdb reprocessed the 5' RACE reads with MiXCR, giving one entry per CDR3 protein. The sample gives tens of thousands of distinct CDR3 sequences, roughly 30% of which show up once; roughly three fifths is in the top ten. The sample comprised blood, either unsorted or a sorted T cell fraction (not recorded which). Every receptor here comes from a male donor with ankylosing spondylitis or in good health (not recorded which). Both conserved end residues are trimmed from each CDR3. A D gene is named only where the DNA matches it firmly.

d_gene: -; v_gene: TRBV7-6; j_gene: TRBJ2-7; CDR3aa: ASSLAGAEQY
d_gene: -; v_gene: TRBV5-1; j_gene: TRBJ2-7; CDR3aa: ASSYKDGPYEQY
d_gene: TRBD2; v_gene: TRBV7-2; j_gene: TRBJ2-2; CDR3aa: ASSQGLAGGHRELF
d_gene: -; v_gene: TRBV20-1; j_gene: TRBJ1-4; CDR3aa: SAMASTNEKLF
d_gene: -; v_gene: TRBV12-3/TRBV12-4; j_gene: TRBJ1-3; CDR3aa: ASGSYSGNTIY
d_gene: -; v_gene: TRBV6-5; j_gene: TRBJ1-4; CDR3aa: ASSYTGGREKLF
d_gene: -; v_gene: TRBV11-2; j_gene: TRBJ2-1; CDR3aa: ASSLSTINEQF
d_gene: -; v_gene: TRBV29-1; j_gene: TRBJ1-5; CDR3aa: SVAESSNQPQH
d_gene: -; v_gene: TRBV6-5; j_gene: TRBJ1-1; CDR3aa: ASSYSTGTYEAF
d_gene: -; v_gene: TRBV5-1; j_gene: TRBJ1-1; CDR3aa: ASSPEGMGEAF
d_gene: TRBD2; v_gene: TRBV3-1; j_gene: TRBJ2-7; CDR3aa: ASSQFAGLASEQY
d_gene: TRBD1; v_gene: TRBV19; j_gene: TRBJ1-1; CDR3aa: ASSSEGARRTEAF
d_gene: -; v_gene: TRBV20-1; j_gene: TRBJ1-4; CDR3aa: SAGEPGHNEKLF